The clone carrying this T cell receptor beta chain occurred a few times. Its antigen is unidentified. Between the trimmed V and J ends, which lost 2 bases and 2 bases, there was a span of 8 bases. The CDR3 is made up of 14 amino acids. Preparation of the TCRbeta library involved a method that used unique molecular identifiers. One entry per CDR3 protein, called by TCRdb with MiXCR from the PCR reads. Altogether 500,000 to 650,000 distinct CDR3 sequences are present, approximately 13% being singletons, with the ten largest covering approximately 2%. This sample is part of a study of T-cell reconstitution after alpha-beta-depleted transplantation in children. Notes on the study in general: One year post-transplant, T-cell counts and diversity were largely derived from T cells produced anew. Where alpha-beta T cells came from about two months after transplant was reportedly several hundred expanded graft clones. Some patients owed their high day-60 TCRbeta diversity to surviving recipient T cells and thymic progenitors.

The TCR sequence derives from a male patient younger than 18 who had a stem cell transplant for acute myeloid leukemia, so the T cells may come from the graft donor. This sequence joins TRBV12-3 or TRBV12-4 and TRBJ2-3; the D is unclear. The sample consisted of PBMCs, mostly from graft donor cells, taken 360 days after TCRalphabeta/CD19-depleted stem cell transplant. The CDR3 is CASSLKSVTDTQYF. CDR3 nucleotide sequence: TGTGCCAGCAGTTTAAAATCGGTCACAGATACGCAGTATTTT.